This T cell receptor beta chain was sequenced for a study of long-term antiretroviral therapy in people with HIV. Study as a whole: When the earliest samples were collected, ART was typically delayed until CD4 counts fell. Overall study results and limits: Control repertoires displayed wider CDR3 length ranges than the HIV repertoires.

With regard to this clone: The target antigen is unknown.

The CDR3 spans 15 residues. Trimming shortened V by 1 base and J by 6 bases, and 15 bases separated the two germline ends. Germline assignment: CDR1 SEHNR and CDR2 FQNEAQ (reference sequence). Every one of the participants with HIV received treatment in the United States. The content of samples before DNA extraction was roughly 1-10 million cryopreserved PBMC. It was version v3.0 of the immunoSEQ assay that was run at survey level. The protocol was immunoSEQ multiplex PCR, while the TCRdb copy is restricted to in-frame clones and leaves out a portion. The table has 25,000 to 35,000 clones, about 90% seen once.

The V and J genes are TRBV7-9 and TRBJ1-2; the D gene is possibly TRBD1 (6 bases). The sequence derives from a woman in her late teens or twenties with HIV. This sample comprised unsorted PBMCs, obtained 1.8 years after starting antiretroviral therapy. The DNA of the CDR3 is TGTGCCAGCAGCTTAGGGGCAGGGGTCCCCAATGGCTACACCTTC. Encoded protein: CASSLGAGVPNGYTF.